This T cell receptor beta chain was profiled in a study of blood T cells in healthy people across ages. Findings and caveats of the study: PBMCs were not sorted, which prevented a conclusive comparison of naive versus antigen-experienced cells.

A second PCR of roughly 7 to 11 cycles used a sample-barcoded 5' primer and a J-beta primer mix. TCRdb called the 5' RACE reads again in MiXCR, with one record for every CDR3 protein. The table lists approximately 820,000 distinct CDR3 sequences, under 55% of them singletons. A word on this clonotype: The target antigen is unknown.

Sequencing input: blood. The TCR comes from a man between 60 and 75 years old in good health.

The CDR3 DNA follows: TGTGCCAGCAGCTGTATGACAGGGGTCGGCAATGAGCAGTTCTTC. This codes for CASSCMTGVGNEQFF. The rearrangement joins TRBV7-2 to TRBJ2-1, with 8 bases matching TRBD1. The junction had 8 bases not matched to a gene; V was cut back by 4 bases and J by 6 bases. CDR1 is SGHTA, CDR2 FQGNSA, per germline. The CDR3 is 15 residues long.